This entry lists 2 T cell receptor beta chains sequenced from one sample in a study of PD-1 blockade in classical Hodgkin lymphoma. The patients all showed relapse after autologous stem cell transplantation, while their brentuximab vedotin exposure varied. Magnetic negative selection of thawed PBMCs yielded the CD8+ T cells. Generated by immunoSEQ multiplex PCR, the TCRdb table keeps only in-frame clones and is missing some. The table has 25,000 to 30,000 clones, 80% to 90% seen once. Here the sequenced sample was CD8+ T cells from blood, taken at baseline. The receptors were sampled from a human donor with classical Hodgkin lymphoma.

This clone appeared a few times. The rearrangement links TRBV7-9 to TRBJ2-7; tentatively, D is TRBD1 (5 bases). The CDR3 spans 12 residues. V lost 5 bases to trimming and J lost 5 bases, with 10 bases between them. The germline gives CDR1 SEHNR, CDR2 FQNEAQ (reference sequence). The CDR3 nucleotides read TGTGCCAGCAGCCCGGTAGGGGACGAGCAGTACTTC. Its translation is CASSPVGDEQYF.

The J gene is TRBJ1-4, the V gene TRBV7-9; TRBD1 agrees at 9 bases. Germline V gene sequence: CDR1 SEHNR, CDR2 FQNEAQ (reference sequence). V was clipped by 3 bases and J by 6 bases; unmatched bases: 11. CDR3 length: 17 amino acids. The CDR3 region has the DNA TGTGCCAGCAGCTTGGGCGACAGGGGGGAATTGGATGAAAAACTGTTTTTT. Its translation is CASSLGDRGELDEKLFF.